The 19 T cell receptor beta chains below come from one sample, sequenced in a study of shared clonotypes between healthy human individuals. Only in-frame clones appear in the TCRdb table, and some are missing; sequencing was by immunoSEQ multiplex PCR. The table records around 2,000,000 clones, over 85% of them present only once. Input material: naive CD4+ T cells sorted from blood. Stated subset: CD45RA+ positively selected. All receptors derive from a man younger than 35 in good health.

This clone came up once. The V gene is TRBV10-3, the J gene TRBJ2-1; D remains unclear. CDR3 length equals 14 residues. Trimming took off 4 bases at V and 6 bases at J, with 13 bases between the two ends. From germline, CDR1 is ENHRY and CDR2 SYGVKD. The CDR3 loop is CAISGNEALNEQFF. The DNA of the CDR3 is TGTGCCATCAGTGGGAATGAGGCGCTCAATGAGCAGTTCTTC.

The V and J genes are TRBV5-8 and TRBJ2-7, with TRBD2 identical over 9 bases. Germline V CDR1 and CDR2: SGHTS, YDEGEE. The CDR3 covers 13 residues. Trimming took 9 bases from V and 3 from J; bases not matched to a gene: 7. The CDR3 DNA sequence: TGTGCCAAGACTAGCGGATCATACTACGAGCAGTACTTC. Translated: CAKTSGSYYEQYF.

This chain joins TRBV5-1 and TRBJ2-7, with D maybe TRBD1 (5 bases). CDR1 and CDR2 (germline): SGHRS, YFSETQ. Trimming pared 0 bases from V and 3 bases from J, leaving 16 bases between. The CDR3 is 16 amino acids. The CDR3 nucleotides are TGCGCCAGCAGCTTGGGGGCGCAGGGCCTTGTCTACGAGCAGTACTTC. This encodes CASSLGAQGLVYEQYF.

This sequence joins TRBV2 and TRBJ2-5; 12 bases line up with TRBD2. CDR3 size: 15 residues. Germline assignment: CDR1 SNHLY and CDR2 FYNNEI. V shed 1 base and J 6 bases; nucleotides not matched to a gene: 3. The DNA of the CDR3 is TGTGCCAGCAGTGAAGAGACTAGCGGGGGCCAGACCCAGTACTTC. Its protein is CASSEETSGGQTQYF.

The rearrangement links TRBV5-1 to TRBJ2-3, with D tentatively TRBD2 (6 bases). Trimming removed 0 bases at V and 4 bases at J, with 12 bases between. The CDR3 sequence is 15 residues long. Per germline, CDR1 SGHRS and CDR2 YFSETQ. CDR3 region: CASSLAGRFPDTQYF. The CDR3 bases are TGCGCCAGCAGCTTGGCCGGGAGATTTCCAGATACGCAGTATTTT.

This rearrangement joins TRBV4-1 to TRBJ2-5; 8 nucleotides match TRBD1. V lost 0 bases to trimming and J lost 5 bases; unmatched junction nucleotides: 11. Per germline, CDR1 MGHRA and CDR2 YSYEKL. The CDR3 is 17 residues long. The CDR3: CASSQDLTGGITETQYF. Here the CDR3 DNA reads TGCGCCAGCAGCCAAGATCTCACAGGGGGTATAACGGAGACCCAGTACTTC.

This chain joins TRBV4-3 and TRBJ2-7; 10 bases map to TRBD2. Germline CDR1 and CDR2: LGHNA and YSLEER. There are 17 residues in the CDR3. Trimming took 0 bases from V and 4 from J; bases not matched to a gene: 9. In nucleotides, the CDR3 is TGCGCCAGCAGCCAAGATATGCCTAGCGGGAGACGGTACGAGCAGTACTTC. Encoded protein: CASSQDMPSGRRYEQYF.

The chain joins TRBV5-1 to TRBJ2-7; unclear D gene. Germline loops: CDR1 SGHRS, CDR2 YFSETQ. The CDR3 has 16 residues. V was trimmed by 2 bases and J by 0 bases, leaving 15 bases between them. CDR3 in amino acids: CASSFGASLPSYEQYF. CDR3 coding DNA: TGCGCCAGCAGCTTCGGCGCCAGCCTACCCTCCTACGAGCAGTACTTC. The variable domain in full, with the rest retrieved from reference TRBV5-1 and TRBJ2-7, is KAGVTQTPRYLIKTRGQQVTLSCSPISGHRSVSWYQQTPGQGLQFLFEYFSETQRNKGNFPGRFSGRQFSNSRSEMNVSTLELGDSALYLCASSFGASLPSYEQYFGPGTRLTVT.

In DNA form, the CDR3 reads TGCGCCAGCAGCTGGGGGGAAAGAAGCGTTAATGAGCAGTTCTTC. Translating gives CASSWGERSVNEQFF. V and J are TRBV5-1 and TRBJ2-1; D is perhaps TRBD2 (6 bases). Germline CDR1 SGHRS, CDR2 YFSETQ. Trimming pared 3 bases from V and 7 bases from J, leaving 17 bases between. This CDR3 contains 15 residues.

The chain is built from TRBV11-2 and TRBJ2-7, with 11 bases aligning to TRBD1. This CDR3 contains 15 residues. CDR1 is SGHAT and CDR2 is FQNNGV in the germline V gene. The trim removed 6 bases at V and 5 bases at J, leaving 9 bases unmatched. In nucleotides, the CDR3 is TGTGCCAGCAGACCGCCGGGACAGGGGGTCCACGAGCAGTACTTC. Residues: CASRPPGQGVHEQYF.

The V and J genes are TRBV6-5 and TRBJ2-7, with 11 bases matching TRBD1. The ends lost 5 bases at V and 4 bases at J; junction bases unmatched: 7. The CDR3 covers 15 residues. CDR1 MNHEY and CDR2 SVGAGI come from the germline V gene. The CDR3 loop reads CASSPPGTGGYEQYF. CDR3 nucleotide sequence: TGTGCCAGCAGTCCTCCCGGGACAGGGGGTTACGAGCAGTACTTC.

The CDR3 loop is CAIKVDRGSYNEQFF. Written as DNA, the CDR3 is TGTGCCATCAAGGTTGACAGGGGATCCTACAATGAGCAGTTCTTC. The chain joins TRBV10-3 to TRBJ2-1; 8 bases fit TRBD1. CDR3 length: 15 residues. The germline gives CDR1 ENHRY, CDR2 SYGVKD. J gave up 1 base and V 7 bases, and 6 bases lay outside the gene matches.

This chain connects TRBV7-3 to TRBJ2-3, with D maybe TRBD1 (5 bases). The germline V and J ends were trimmed by 0 bases and 4 bases, with 5 bases remaining between them. The CDR3 has 13 residues. In germline, CDR1 is SGHTA, CDR2 FQGTGA. The CDR3 nucleotides read TGTGCCAGCAGCTTAACAGGGGCAGATACGCAGTATTTT. Translating it yields CASSLTGADTQYF.

Turning to this clone: Within the sample, other DNA sequences also encode this same CDR3. This chain joins TRBV5-1 and TRBJ1-6; 9 bases map to TRBD1. The CDR3 has 15 amino acids. Germline CDR1 SGHRS, CDR2 YFSETQ. V shed 0 bases, J shed 9 bases, and the junction held 4 bases outside the gene matches. In DNA, the CDR3 is TGCGCCAGCAGCTTGGAGGGACAGGGAGGTTCACCCCTCCACTTT. Protein product: CASSLEGQGGSPLHF.

With regard to this clone: The junction departs from germline at one end; a sequencing error may be responsible. V gene TRBV28 combines with J gene TRBJ2-3; either TRBD1 or TRBD2 may fit D (5 bases each). The CDR3 is 15 residues long. Looked up from germline, CDR1 is MDHEN and CDR2 is SYDVKM. CDR3 DNA sequence: TGTGCCAGCAGTCAAGGGGATGGTACTCTTCTACGGGATCTGTTT. It specifies CASSQGDGTLLRDLF.

The chain uses TRBV5-6 and TRBJ2-7, with 10 positions matching TRBD1. Germline lookup yields CDR1 SGHDT and CDR2 YYEEEE. The CDR3 extends over 15 amino acids. Trimming at V came to 6 bases and at J to 4 bases, leaving 10 bases not matched to a gene. CDR3 amino acids: CASTASGQGVYEQYF. CDR3 sequence (DNA): TGTGCCAGCACCGCCTCAGGACAGGGGGTGTACGAGCAGTACTTC.

As regards this clone: This same CDR3 is encoded by further DNA sequences in the sample. V usage is TRBV5-1 and J usage is TRBJ2-3; no clear D gene. The CDR3 has 12 amino acids. V shed 0 bases and J shed 6 bases, with 5 bases lying between them. The germline gives CDR1 SGHRS, CDR2 YFSETQ. The CDR3 DNA reads as TGCGCCAGCAGCTTGGCCTCTGATACGCAGTATTTT. Its protein is CASSLASDTQYF.

The chain combines TRBV5-1 with TRBJ2-1; TRBD1 matches at 8 bases. Trimming cost V 7 bases and J 6 bases; bases outside gene matches: 9. Germline CDR1 SGHRS, CDR2 YFSETQ. This CDR3 region has 14 residues. The CDR3 spells CASHATGVGNEQFF. CDR3 coding DNA: TGCGCCAGCCATGCGACAGGGGTGGGCAATGAGCAGTTCTTC. The whole variable domain, filled in from reference TRBV5-1 and TRBJ2-1, reads KAGVTQTPRYLIKTRGQQVTLSCSPISGHRSVSWYQQTPGQGLQFLFEYFSETQRNKGNFPGRFSGRQFSNSRSEMNVSTLELGDSALYLCASHATGVGNEQFFGPGTRLTVL.

This clone has only one observation. The rearrangement joins TRBV5-4 to TRBJ2-7; 9 positions agree with TRBD2. The trim removed 4 bases at V and 4 bases at J, leaving 9 bases unmatched. CDR1 and CDR2 from the germline V gene are SGHNT and YYREEE (reference sequence). CDR3 size: 15 residues. As DNA, the CDR3 is TGTGCCAGCAGCGAGACTAGCGGTGGCTTTTACGAGCAGTACTTC. Translated, it gives CASSETSGGFYEQYF. The whole variable domain, remainder taken from reference TRBV5-4 and TRBJ2-7, is ETGVTQSPTHLIKTRGQQVTLRCSSQSGHNTVSWYQQALGQGPQFIFQYYREEENGRGNFPPRFSGLQFPNYSSELNVNALELDDSALYLCASSETSGGFYEQYFGPGTRLTVT.